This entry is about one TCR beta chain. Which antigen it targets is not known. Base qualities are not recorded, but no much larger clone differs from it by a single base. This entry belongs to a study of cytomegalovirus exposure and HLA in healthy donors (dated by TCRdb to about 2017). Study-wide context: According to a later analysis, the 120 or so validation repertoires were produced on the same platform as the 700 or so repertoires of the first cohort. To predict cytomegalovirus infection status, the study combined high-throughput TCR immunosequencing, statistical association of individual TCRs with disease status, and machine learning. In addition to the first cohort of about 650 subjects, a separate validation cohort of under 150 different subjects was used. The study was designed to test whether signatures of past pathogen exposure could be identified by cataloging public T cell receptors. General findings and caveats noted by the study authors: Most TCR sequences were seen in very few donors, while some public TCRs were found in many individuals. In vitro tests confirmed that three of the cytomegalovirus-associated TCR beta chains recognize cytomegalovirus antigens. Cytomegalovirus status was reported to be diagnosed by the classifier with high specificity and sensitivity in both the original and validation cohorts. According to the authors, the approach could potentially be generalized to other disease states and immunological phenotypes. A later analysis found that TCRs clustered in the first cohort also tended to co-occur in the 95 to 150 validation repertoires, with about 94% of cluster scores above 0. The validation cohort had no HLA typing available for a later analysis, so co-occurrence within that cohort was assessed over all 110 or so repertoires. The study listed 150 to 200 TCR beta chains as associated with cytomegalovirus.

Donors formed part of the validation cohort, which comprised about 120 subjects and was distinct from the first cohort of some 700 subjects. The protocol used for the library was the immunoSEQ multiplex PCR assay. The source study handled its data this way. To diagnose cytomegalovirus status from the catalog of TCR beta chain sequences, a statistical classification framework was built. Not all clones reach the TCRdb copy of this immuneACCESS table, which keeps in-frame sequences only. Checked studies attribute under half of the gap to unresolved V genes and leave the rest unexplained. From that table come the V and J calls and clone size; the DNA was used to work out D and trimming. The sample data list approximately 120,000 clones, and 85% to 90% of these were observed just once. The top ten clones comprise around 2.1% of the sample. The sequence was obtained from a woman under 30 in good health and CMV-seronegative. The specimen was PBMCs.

The CDR3 here reads CASSYDRVYGYTF. The nucleotide sequence is given as TGTGCCAGCAGTTACGACAGGGTCTATGGCTACACCTTC. The chain links TRBV6-5 with TRBJ1-2, and 7 junction bases match TRBD1. From a lookup of the germline V gene, CDR1 and CDR2 are MNHEY and SVGAGI. Trimming takes 2 bases off V and 4 bases off J; junction bases not matched to a gene: 1. The CDR3 measures 13 amino acids from cysteine to phenylalanine. Only CDR3 DNA is held: 39 bases, read in frame from base 1.